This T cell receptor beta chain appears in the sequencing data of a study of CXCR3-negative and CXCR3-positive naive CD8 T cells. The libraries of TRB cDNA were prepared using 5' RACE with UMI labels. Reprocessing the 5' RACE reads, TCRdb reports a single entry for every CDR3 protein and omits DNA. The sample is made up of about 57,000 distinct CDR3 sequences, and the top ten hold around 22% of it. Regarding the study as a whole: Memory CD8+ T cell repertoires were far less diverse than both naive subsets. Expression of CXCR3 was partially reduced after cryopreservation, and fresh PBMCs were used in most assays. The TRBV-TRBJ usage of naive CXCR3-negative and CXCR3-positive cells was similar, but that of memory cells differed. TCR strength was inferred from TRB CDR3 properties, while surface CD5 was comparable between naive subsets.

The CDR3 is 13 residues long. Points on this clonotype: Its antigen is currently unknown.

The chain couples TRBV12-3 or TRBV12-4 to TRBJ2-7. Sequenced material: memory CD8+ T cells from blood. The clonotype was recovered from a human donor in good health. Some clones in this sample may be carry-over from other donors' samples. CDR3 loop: CASRQTSSYEQYF.